This T cell receptor beta chain emerged from a study of blood T cell repertoires in COVID-19 (dated by TCRdb to 2018 to 2020). Some background on the complete study: Samples from collaborators originated in the United States, Italy and Spain and spanned both the acute and convalescent phases of COVID-19. The prospective study material was composed of cDNA or gDNA derived from T cells, B-cell-depleted T cells, or PBMCs. Subjects who had been exposed to COVID-19, were actively infected with it, or had recovered from it provided the deeply sampled blood TCRbeta repertoires that made up the dataset. The repertoires were made available in a free public database intended to serve as a resource for research on the immune response to SARS-CoV-2. The samples were drawn from the first 160 participants of the ongoing ImmuneRACE study and from about 1,200 subjects provided by 6 global collaborators. A de-identified subject ID, COVID-19 status, age in years and sex were almost always included in the sample metadata. Where available, HLA class I and class II types were obtained from metadata supplied by the sample provider rather than from assay-based typing. The paper's findings and limits, for the study overall: How much clinical and demographic metadata was included differed by source and by participant, and the metadata was provided uncurated.

Via the germline V gene (reference sequence), CDR1 is SEHNR and CDR2 FQNEAQ. From the cysteine through the phenylalanine, the CDR3 covers 18 amino acids. Solely the CDR3 DNA is kept, with 54 bases framed from the first base. Germline trimming amounts to 5 bases on V and 1 base on J, with 16 as the count of junction bases outside the gene matches. On this clone: Its cognate antigen has yet to be identified. No base qualities exist here, and no much larger clone lies one base off it.

The immunoSEQ Assay, a bias-controlled multiplex PCR, was used to amplify TCRbeta CDR3 regions from genomic DNA. Per the original workflow: The number of nucleated cells in each sample was estimated from the amplification of reference gene primers within the assay. To quantify the absolute abundance of each unique TCRbeta CDR3 rearrangement, sequence reads were collapsed and filtered. For each sample, productive Simpson clonality was calculated by taking the square root of Simpson's diversity index across productive rearrangements. TCRdb provides this immuneACCESS table in a form limited to in-frame rearrangements. Some clones are lacking; in checked studies, under half of them reflect an unresolved V gene, and why the rest are absent is not known. V, J and clone size derive from that table, while D and trimming were established from the DNA sequence. This sample has a few hundred thousand clones in its table, and approximately 85% of those were observed once. 6% to 9% of the sample comes from the top ten.

Whole blood was collected in K2EDTA tubes by collaborating institutions according to the institutions' own protocols. For TCRbeta analysis, collaborator samples were shipped as frozen whole blood, as isolated PBMCs, or as DNA extracted from either sample type. Sequencing was done on a sample of peripheral blood. The TCR sequence derives from a human donor in a cohort sampled during active COVID-19. The V and J genes are TRBV7-9 and TRBJ1-1; TRBD1 agrees with 7 junctional bases. Here is the DNA: TGTGCCAGCAGCCGATTACTTCGTACCGGGACAGCGAACACTGAAGCTTTCTTT. Its protein product is CASSRLLRTGTANTEAFF.